This T cell receptor beta chain was recovered during a study of blood T cells in healthy people across ages (dated by TCRdb to 2013 to 2016). The study in broad terms: In model experiments, roughly one uniquely barcoded TCR beta cDNA molecule per two T cells was captured by template switching. Age-related changes in TCR beta repertoire diversity were measured in the study by deep sequencing normalized with unique cDNA molecular identifiers. Two additional independent replicas of 1 million unique cDNA reads from the same blood draw were analyzed for two donors (one aged 18 to 29 and one aged 80 or older). Donors of different ages were randomly distributed across sequencing lanes to avoid experimental bias. Four age groups were formed from the donors: young (average approximately 15 years), middle-aged (around 41), aged (roughly 58) and long-lived (82).

A remark on this clonotype: The antigen it recognizes is unknown. The junction does not match germline at one end; this may be a read error.

General study outcomes and caveats: The long-lived group showed more naive CD4+ T cells, fewer expanded clones and increased TCR diversity than the aged group, suggesting age selection. Total diversity estimates from one million sequenced T cells were considered lower bounds and underestimates. Since profiling was done on bulk unsorted PBMCs, naive and antigen-experienced compartments could not be conclusively compared. Observed TCR beta diversity correlated strongly with the percentage of naive T cells measured by flow cytometry. As age increased, observed TCR beta diversity per million T cells dropped in a roughly linear way, and a significant reduction was already evident by age about 40. Because donor CMV infection status was unknown, age-related changes in expanded clonotypes were potentially confounded.

The CDR3 numbers 15 residues from cysteine through phenylalanine. Kept here is only the CDR3 DNA, which spans 45 bases and is read in frame from base 1. According to the germline V gene, CDR1 reads SGHRS and CDR2 reads YFSETQ. The method behind the library was 5' RACE. For sequencing, an Illumina HiSeq 2500 was employed. A second PCR of roughly 7 to 12 cycles was run with a J-beta primer mix and a sample-barcoded 5' primer. A template-switch 5' adaptor carrying 12 random nucleotides introduced a unique molecular identifier onto each TCR beta cDNA molecule. At least 3 million CDR3-containing paired-end reads were obtained from each sample. The Mint cDNA synthesis kit, primed by a TRBC-specific oligonucleotide, was used to synthesize first-strand cDNA from all RNA. After uracil-DNA glycosylase treatment, a first 18-cycle PCR used universal primers M1SS and BC2_uni_R on all cDNA. For the original study's pipeline: Normalization of each sample was performed by random selection of 1 million high-quality reads, each carrying a distinct molecular identifier. Instead of being binned into consensus sequences, reads that shared molecular identifiers were thrown out. MiTCR, run with a Q25 quality threshold and the strictest error-elimination algorithm, handled CDR3 identification, clonotype clustering and error correction. A nonparametric unseen species model using Euler transformation provided a lower-bound estimate of total TCR beta diversity. TCRdb reran the public reads through fastp at Q25 and MiXCR, keeping productive beta chains. Rows with one shared CDR3 protein collapse into an entry with the most common genes and DNA. These V and J calls originate from TCRdb's pipeline instead of the authors' own analysis. This sample lists 1.5 million to 2 million distinct CDR3 sequences; approximately 30% were detected once. The biggest ten clones account for approximately 7.7% of the sample.

Systemically healthy Caucasian individuals from Russia, 35 to 40 in total and aged roughly 6 to 100 years, were included as donors. Each donor gave about 9.2 milliliters of peripheral blood, drawn into EDTA-treated Vacutainer tubes. PBMCs were isolated by Ficoll-Paque density-gradient centrifugation, with at least 7 million obtained per sample. Total RNA was extracted from PBMCs with Trizol reagent, with at least 6 micrograms obtained per sample. Naive CD45RAhigh/CD27high T cell percentages were measured by flow cytometry on a PBMC aliquot from every donor. The receptor was derived from a woman aged 30 to 39 in good health. Recombination connected TRBV5-1 to TRBJ2-2; D gene: possibly TRBD2, on 5 matching bases. What was sequenced was blood. The encoded CDR3 is CANTIGPGLTGELFF. Read as DNA, the sequence is TGCGCCAACACTATAGGGCCGGGCCTCACCGGGGAACTGTTTTTT.